The rows below give T cell receptor beta chains drawn from one sample of a study of blood T cell repertoires in COVID-19. Using immunoSEQ multiplex PCR, the repertoire was profiled, and TCRdb retains in-frame clones only, with some absent. The sample carries about 75,000 clones, roughly 90% recorded once. Material for sequencing was peripheral blood. Source of these receptors: a human donor in a cohort sampled during active COVID-19. Both conserved end residues are part of each CDR3.

v_call	j_call	cdr3_aa
TRBV6-5	TRBJ2-3	CASSWTRTDTQYF
TRBV11-2	TRBJ2-4	CASSLRTEGNIQYF
TRBV11-2	TRBJ1-4	CASSSSTVGEKLFF
TRBV29-1	TRBJ1-1	CSVRTGGSTEAFF
TRBV11-2	TRBJ2-1	CASSLSGGSYNEQFF
TRBV5-1	TRBJ2-5	CASSLGGEQETQYF
TRBV11-2	TRBJ1-6	CASGRGWDRINSPLHF
TRBV25-1	TRBJ1-2	CASSGGGDGYTF
TRBV7-7	TRBJ2-3	CASSLIPGGGTDTQYF
TRBV21-1	TRBJ1-1	CASSKRTGWITEAFF